This paragraph covers one TCR beta chain sequence. Its target is not known. The PCR used 60 Vbeta and 13 Jbeta primers. Original processing methods: An analysis that came later counted 80 million or so unique TCR beta chains, 10 million to 11 million shared. Measured with immunoSEQ multiplex PCR; TCRdb has only the in-frame clones, and not every one. V and J calls and clone size are those listed in that table; D and trimming were worked out from the DNA. The sample has tens of thousands of clones; roughly 70% are singletons. Unmatched junction bases numbered 5, after V lost 5 bases and J lost 2 bases. The CDR3 covers 15 residues. CDR1 and CDR2 from the germline V gene are GTSNPN and SVGIG (reference sequence). This specimen comes from a study of cytomegalovirus exposure and HLA in healthy donors. General study results and limits: Investigators reported some 150 TCR beta chains as tied to cytomegalovirus. In a later analysis, TCR beta V- and J-gene trimming showed a link to a missense DCLRE1C variant.

The sample was PBMCs. The receptor comes from a man in his sixties or seventies in good health and CMV-seronegative. The rearrangement links TRBV30 to TRBJ2-3, with 12 bases lining up with TRBD2. Written as DNA, the CDR3 is TGTGCCTGGGGCGGACTAGCGGGGATCACAGATACGCAGTATTTT. Residues: CAWGGLAGITDTQYF.